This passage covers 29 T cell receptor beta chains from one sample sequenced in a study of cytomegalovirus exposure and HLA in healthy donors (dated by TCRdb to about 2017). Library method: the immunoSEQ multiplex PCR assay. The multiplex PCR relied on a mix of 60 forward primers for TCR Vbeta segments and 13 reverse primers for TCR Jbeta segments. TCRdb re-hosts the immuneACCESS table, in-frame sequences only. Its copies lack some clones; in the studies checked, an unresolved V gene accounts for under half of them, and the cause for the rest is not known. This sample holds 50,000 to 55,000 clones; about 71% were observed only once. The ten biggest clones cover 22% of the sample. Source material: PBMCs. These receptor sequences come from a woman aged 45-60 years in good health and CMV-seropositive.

CDR3 region: CASSQDLTKHYEQYF. The CDR3 DNA sequence: TGCGCCAGCAGCCAAGATCTCACTAAACACTACGAGCAGTACTTC. The chain recombines TRBV4-3 with TRBJ2-7, with D hard to call. V gave up 0 bases and J gave up 3 bases, with 12 bases separating them. The germline V gene encodes CDR1 LGHNA and CDR2 YSLEER. The CDR3 consists of 15 residues.

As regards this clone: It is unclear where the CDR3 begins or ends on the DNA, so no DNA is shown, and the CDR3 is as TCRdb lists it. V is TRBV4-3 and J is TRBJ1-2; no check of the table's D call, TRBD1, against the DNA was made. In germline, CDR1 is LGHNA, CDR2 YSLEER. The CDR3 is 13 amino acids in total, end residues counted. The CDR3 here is CASSQEQVGQGIF.

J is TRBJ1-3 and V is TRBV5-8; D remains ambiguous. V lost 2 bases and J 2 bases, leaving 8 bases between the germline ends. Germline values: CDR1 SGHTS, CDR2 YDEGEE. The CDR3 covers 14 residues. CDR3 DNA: TGTGCCAGCAGCTTCGGAGGGCCTGGAAACACCATATATTTT. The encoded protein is CASSFGGPGNTIYF.

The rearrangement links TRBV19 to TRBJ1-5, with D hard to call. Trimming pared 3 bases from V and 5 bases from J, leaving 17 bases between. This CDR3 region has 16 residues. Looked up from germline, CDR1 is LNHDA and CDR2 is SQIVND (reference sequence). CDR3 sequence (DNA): TGTGCCAGTAGTATGAGCGGTAGGACTGATTATCAGCCCCAGCATTTT. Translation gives CASSMSGRTDYQPQHF. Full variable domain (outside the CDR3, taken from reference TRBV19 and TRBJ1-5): DGGITQSPKYLFRKEGQNVTLSCEQNLNHDAMYWYRQDPGQGLRLIYYSQIVNDFQKGDIAEGYSVSREKKESFPLTVTSAQKNPTAFYLCASSMSGRTDYQPQHFGDGTRLSIL.

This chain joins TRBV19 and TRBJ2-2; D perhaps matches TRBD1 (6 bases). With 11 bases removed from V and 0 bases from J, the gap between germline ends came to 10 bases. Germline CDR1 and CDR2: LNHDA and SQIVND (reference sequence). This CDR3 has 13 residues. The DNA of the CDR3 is TGTGCCTCGGGACACACGAACACCGGGGAGCTGTTTTTT. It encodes CASGHTNTGELFF.

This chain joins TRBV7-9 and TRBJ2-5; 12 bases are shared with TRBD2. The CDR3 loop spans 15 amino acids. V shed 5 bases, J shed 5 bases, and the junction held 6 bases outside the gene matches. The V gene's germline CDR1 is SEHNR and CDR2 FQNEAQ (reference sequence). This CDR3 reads CASSPSGGALETQYF. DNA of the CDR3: TGTGCCAGCAGCCCTAGCGGGGGGGCTTTGGAGACCCAGTACTTC.

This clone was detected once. CDR3 loop: CASSPPEGPANNEQFF. CDR3 nucleotides: TGTGCCAGCAGTCCCCCGGAGGGTCCCGCTAACAATGAGCAGTTCTTC. The chain couples TRBV27 to TRBJ2-1; D perhaps matches TRBD2 (6 bases). Germline V gives CDR1 MNHEY, CDR2 SMNVEV (reference sequence). The CDR3 has 16 residues. V lost 5 bases and J lost 5, with 19 bases in between.

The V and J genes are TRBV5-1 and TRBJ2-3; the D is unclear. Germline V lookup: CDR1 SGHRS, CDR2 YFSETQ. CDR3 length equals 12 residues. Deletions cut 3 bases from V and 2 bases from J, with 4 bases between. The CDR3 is CASSSTTDTQYF. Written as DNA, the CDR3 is TGCGCCAGCAGCTCTACCACAGATACGCAGTATTTT.

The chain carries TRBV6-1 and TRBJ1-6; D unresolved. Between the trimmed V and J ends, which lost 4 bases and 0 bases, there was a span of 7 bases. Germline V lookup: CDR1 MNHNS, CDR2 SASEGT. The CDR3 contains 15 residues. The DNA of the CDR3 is TGTGCCAGCAGTGCGAGCATCTCCTATAATTCACCCCTCCACTTT. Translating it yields CASSASISYNSPLHF.

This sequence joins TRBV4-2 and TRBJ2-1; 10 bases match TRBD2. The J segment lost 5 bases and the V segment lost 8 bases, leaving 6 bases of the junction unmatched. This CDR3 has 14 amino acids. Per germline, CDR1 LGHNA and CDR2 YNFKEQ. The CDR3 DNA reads TGTGCCAGCGGTAGGACTAGCGGAAACAATGAGCAGTTCTTC. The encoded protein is CASGRTSGNNEQFF.

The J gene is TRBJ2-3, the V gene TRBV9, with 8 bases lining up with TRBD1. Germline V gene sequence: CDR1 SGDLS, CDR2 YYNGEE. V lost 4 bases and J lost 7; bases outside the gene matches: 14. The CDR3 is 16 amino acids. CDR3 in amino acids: CASSPERTGQSYTQYF. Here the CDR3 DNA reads TGTGCCAGCAGCCCAGAACGGACAGGGCAATCCTATACGCAGTATTTT.

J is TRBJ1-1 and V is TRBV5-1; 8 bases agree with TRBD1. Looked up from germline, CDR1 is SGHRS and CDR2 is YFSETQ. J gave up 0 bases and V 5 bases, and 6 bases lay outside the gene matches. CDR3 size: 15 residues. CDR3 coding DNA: TGCGCCAGCAGAGCCAGACAGGGGATGAACACTGAAGCTTTCTTT. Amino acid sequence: CASRARQGMNTEAFF.

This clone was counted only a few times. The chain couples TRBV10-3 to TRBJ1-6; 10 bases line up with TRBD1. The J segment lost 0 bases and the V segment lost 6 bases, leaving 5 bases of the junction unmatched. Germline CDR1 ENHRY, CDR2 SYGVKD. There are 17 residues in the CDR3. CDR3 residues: CAIRDRGKSSYNSPLHF. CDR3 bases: TGTGCCATCAGGGACAGGGGGAAAAGCTCCTATAATTCACCCCTCCACTTT.

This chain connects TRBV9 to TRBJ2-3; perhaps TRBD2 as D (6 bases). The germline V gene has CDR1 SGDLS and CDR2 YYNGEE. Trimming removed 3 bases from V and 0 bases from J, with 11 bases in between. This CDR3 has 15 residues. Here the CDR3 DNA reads TGTGCCAGCAGCGAGGGGACTCTTAGCACAGATACGCAGTATTTT. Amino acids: CASSEGTLSTDTQYF.

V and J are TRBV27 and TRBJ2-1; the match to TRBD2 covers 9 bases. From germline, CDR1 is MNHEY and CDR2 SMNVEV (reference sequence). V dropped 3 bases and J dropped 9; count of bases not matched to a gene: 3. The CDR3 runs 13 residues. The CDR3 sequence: CASSLGGGAEQFF. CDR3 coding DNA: TGTGCCAGCAGTTTGGGCGGGGGGGCTGAGCAGTTCTTC.

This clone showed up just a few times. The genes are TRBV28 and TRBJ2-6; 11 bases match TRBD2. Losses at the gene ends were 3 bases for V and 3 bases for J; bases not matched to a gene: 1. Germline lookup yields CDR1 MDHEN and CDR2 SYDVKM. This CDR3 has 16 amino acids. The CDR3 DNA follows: TGTGCCAGCAGTTTGCTAGCGGGAGGTGGGGCCAACGTCCTGACTTTC. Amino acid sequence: CASSLLAGGGANVLTF.

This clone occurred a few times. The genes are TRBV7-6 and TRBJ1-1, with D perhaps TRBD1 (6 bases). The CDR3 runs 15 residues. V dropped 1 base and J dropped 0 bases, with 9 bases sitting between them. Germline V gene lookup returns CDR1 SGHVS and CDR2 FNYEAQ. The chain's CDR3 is CASSLGQGMNTEAFF. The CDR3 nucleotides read TGTGCCAGCAGCTTAGGGCAGGGGATGAACACTGAAGCTTTCTTT.

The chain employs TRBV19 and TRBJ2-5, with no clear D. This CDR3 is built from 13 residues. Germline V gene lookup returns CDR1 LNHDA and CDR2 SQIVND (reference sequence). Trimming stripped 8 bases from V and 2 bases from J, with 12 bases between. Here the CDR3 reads CASSVSLQETQYF. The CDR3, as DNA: TGTGCCAGTTCCGTCTCTTTACAAGAGACCCAGTACTTC.

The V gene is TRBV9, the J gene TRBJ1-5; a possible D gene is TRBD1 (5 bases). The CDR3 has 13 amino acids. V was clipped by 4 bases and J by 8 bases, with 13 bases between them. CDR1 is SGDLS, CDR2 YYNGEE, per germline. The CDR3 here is CASSHRPGKPQHF. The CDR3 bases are TGTGCCAGCAGCCACAGGCCTGGGAAGCCCCAGCATTTT.

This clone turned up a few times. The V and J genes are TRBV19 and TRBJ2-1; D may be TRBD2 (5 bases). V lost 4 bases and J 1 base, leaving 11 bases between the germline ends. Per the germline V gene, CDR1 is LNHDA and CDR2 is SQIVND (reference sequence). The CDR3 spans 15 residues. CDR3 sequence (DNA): TGTGCCAGTAGTAGATCGAGCGGTTCCTACAATGAGCAGTTCTTC. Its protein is CASSRSSGSYNEQFF.

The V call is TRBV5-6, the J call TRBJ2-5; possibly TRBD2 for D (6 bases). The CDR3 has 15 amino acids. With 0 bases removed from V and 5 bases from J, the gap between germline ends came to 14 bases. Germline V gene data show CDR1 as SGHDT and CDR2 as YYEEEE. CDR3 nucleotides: TGTGCCAGCAGCTTGGCGGGGAGGTCAGGGGAGACCCAGTACTTC. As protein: CASSLAGRSGETQYF.

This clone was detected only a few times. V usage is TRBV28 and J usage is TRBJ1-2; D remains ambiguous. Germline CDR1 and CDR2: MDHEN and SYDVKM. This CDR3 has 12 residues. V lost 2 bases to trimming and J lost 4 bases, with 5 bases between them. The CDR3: CASSLNRYGYTF. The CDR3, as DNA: TGTGCCAGCAGTTTAAATCGCTATGGCTACACCTTC.

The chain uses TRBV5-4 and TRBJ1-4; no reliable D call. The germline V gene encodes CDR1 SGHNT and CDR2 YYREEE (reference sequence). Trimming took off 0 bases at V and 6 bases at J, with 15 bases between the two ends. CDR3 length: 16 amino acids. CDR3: CASSLGGPAEDEKLFF. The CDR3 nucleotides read TGTGCCAGCAGCTTGGGTGGCCCCGCGGAGGATGAAAAACTGTTTTTT. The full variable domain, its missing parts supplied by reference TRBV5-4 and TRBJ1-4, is ETGVTQSPTHLIKTRGQQVTLRCSSQSGHNTVSWYQQALGQGPQFIFQYYREEENGRGNFPPRFSGLQFPNYSSELNVNALELDDSALYLCASSLGGPAEDEKLFFGSGTQLSVL.

In nucleotides, the CDR3 is TGTGCCAGTAGTCCGCTGGACAGAAAGAACACTGAAGCTTTCTTT. This translates into CASSPLDRKNTEAFF. V is TRBV19 and J is TRBJ1-1; TRBD1 is a possible D gene (6 bases). Germline values: CDR1 LNHDA, CDR2 SQIVND (reference sequence). Trimming pared 5 bases from V and 1 base from J, leaving 14 bases between. CDR3 length: 15 amino acids.

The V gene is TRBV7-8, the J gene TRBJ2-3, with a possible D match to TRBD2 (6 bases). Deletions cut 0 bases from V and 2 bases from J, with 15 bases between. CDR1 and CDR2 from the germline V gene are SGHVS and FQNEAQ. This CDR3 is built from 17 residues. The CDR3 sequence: CASSLAHDGGFTDTQYF. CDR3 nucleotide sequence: TGTGCCAGCAGCTTAGCCCACGATGGGGGGTTCACAGATACGCAGTATTTT.

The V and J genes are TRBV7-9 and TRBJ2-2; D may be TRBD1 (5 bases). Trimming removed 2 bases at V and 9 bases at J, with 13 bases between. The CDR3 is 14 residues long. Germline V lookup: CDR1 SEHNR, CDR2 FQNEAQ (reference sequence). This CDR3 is CASSLHQGARELFF. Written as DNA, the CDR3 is TGTGCCAGCAGCTTACACCAAGGGGCGCGGGAGCTGTTTTTT.

CDR3 sequence reads: CASSTSRDRGYEQYF. In nucleotides, the CDR3 is TGTGCCAGCTCTACTTCCCGGGACAGGGGGTACGAGCAGTACTTC. The chain links TRBV27 to TRBJ2-7; 11 bases match TRBD1. Trimming removed 8 bases from V and 4 bases from J; junction bases left unmatched: 10. Germline lookup yields CDR1 MNHEY and CDR2 SMNVEV (reference sequence). The CDR3 contains 15 residues.

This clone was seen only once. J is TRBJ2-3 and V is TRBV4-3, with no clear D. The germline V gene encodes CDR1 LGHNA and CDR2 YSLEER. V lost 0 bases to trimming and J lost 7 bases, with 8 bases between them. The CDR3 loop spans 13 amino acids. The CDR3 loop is CASSQDPQNTQYF. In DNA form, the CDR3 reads TGCGCCAGCAGCCAAGATCCCCAAAATACGCAGTATTTT.

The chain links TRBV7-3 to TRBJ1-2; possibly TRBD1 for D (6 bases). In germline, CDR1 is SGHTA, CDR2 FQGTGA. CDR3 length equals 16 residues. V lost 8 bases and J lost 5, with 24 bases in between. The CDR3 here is CASLRGGHSGIYGYTF. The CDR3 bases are TGTGCCAGCCTTCGGGGGGGGCATTCGGGAATATATGGCTACACCTTC.